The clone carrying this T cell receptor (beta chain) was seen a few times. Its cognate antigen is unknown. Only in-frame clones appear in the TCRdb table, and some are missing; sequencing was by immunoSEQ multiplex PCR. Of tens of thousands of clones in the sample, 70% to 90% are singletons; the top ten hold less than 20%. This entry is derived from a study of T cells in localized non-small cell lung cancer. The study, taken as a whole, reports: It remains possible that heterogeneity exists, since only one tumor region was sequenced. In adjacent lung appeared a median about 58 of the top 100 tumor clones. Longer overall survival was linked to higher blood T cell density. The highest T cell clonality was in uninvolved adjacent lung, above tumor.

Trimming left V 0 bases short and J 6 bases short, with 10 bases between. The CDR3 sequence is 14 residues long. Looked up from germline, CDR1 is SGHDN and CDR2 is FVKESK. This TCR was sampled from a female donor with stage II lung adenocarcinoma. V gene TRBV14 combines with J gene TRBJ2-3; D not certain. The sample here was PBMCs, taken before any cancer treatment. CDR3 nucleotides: TGTGCCAGCAGCCAAGACCCATTAGAGGATACGCAGTATTTT. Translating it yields CASSQDPLEDTQYF.